Presented here are 23 T cell receptor beta chains from one specimen sequenced in a study of blood T cell repertoires in COVID-19. The repertoire was sequenced with immunoSEQ multiplex PCR; TCRdb's copy has only in-frame clones and lacks some. The sample lists about 39,000 clones, around 85% occurring once. The sequencing sample was made of peripheral blood. Every receptor here comes from a man in his sixties with acute or convalescent COVID-19.

This clone was recorded only once. The rearrangement uses TRBV5-5 and TRBJ2-2; possible D gene TRBD1, 5 bases. The CDR3 totals 14 residues. Germline V gene lookup returns CDR1 SGHKS and CDR2 YYEKEE (reference sequence). The V end lost 4 bases, the J end lost 2 bases, and 9 bases lay between the germline ends. Here the CDR3 DNA reads TGTGCCAGCAGCAACGGACATAACACCGGGGAGCTGTTTTTT. Translated: CASSNGHNTGELFF.

V gene TRBV6-2 or TRBV6-3 combines with J gene TRBJ1-1; weak D call: TRBD1 (5 bases). The CDR3 runs to 17 residues. CDR1 is MNHEY, CDR2 SVGEGT, per germline. Deletions cut 5 bases from V and 2 bases from J, with 21 bases between. The CDR3 loop is CASSKKTARVTNTEAFF. CDR3 DNA sequence: TGTGCCAGCAGTAAGAAGACAGCCAGGGTGACAAACACTGAAGCTTTCTTT.

The gene calls are TRBV5-1 and TRBJ2-2; D is perhaps TRBD1 (6 bases). Germline CDR1 SGHRS, CDR2 YFSETQ. With 4 bases removed from V and 8 bases from J, the gap between germline ends came to 15 bases. This CDR3 contains 14 residues. In DNA, the CDR3 is TGCGCCAGCAGCGTATCCGGGACAACGGGGGAGCTGTTTTTT. This codes for CASSVSGTTGELFF.

This clone is a singleton in its sample. V and J are TRBV28 and TRBJ2-2, with 10 bases matching TRBD2. The V gene's germline CDR1 is MDHEN and CDR2 SYDVKM. CDR3 size: 18 residues. With 7 bases clipped from V and 0 bases from J, the junction kept 11 bases outside the gene matches. CDR3 sequence (DNA): TGTGCCAGCATCCCCATAAGGCTAGCGGGAGCGAACACCGGGGAGCTGTTTTTT. As protein: CASIPIRLAGANTGELFF.

This rearrangement joins TRBV24-1 to TRBJ2-3; TRBD2 matches at 10 bases. Germline V lookup: CDR1 KGHDR, CDR2 SFDVKD. Trimming took 2 bases from V and 5 from J; bases not matched to a gene: 6. The length of the CDR3 is 16 residues. The chain's CDR3 is CATSDSLAGAQDTQYF. DNA of the CDR3: TGTGCCACCAGTGATTCCCTAGCGGGAGCCCAAGATACGCAGTATTTT.

The chain employs TRBV6-2 or TRBV6-3 and TRBJ2-1; 10 bases are shared with TRBD2. The CDR3 covers 16 residues. CDR1 MNHEY and CDR2 SVGEGT come from the germline V gene. V shed 7 bases, J shed 0 bases, and the junction held 6 bases outside the gene matches. The CDR3 DNA is TGTGCCAGCAACCCACTAGCGGGGAGCTCCTACAATGAGCAGTTCTTC. Translated, it gives CASNPLAGSSYNEQFF.

The chain links TRBV7-9 to TRBJ2-1; 16 nucleotides agree with TRBD2. In germline, CDR1 is SEHNR, CDR2 FQNEAQ (reference sequence). The V gene end was trimmed by 6 bases and the J gene end by 6 bases; junction bases not matched to a gene: 2. The CDR3 length is 15 residues. CDR3 in DNA: TGTGCCAGCAGGGGGACTAGCGGGAGGGCCAATGAGCAGTTCTTC. Translated: CASRGTSGRANEQFF.

V gene TRBV18 combines with J gene TRBJ2-1; TRBD2 aligns across 11 bases. V lost 4 bases, J lost 7 bases, and 9 bases stayed unmatched. CDR3 length: 16 residues. Germline CDR1 is KGHSH and CDR2 is LQKENI. In nucleotides, the CDR3 is TGTGCCAGCTCACTTAACTTAGCGGGGGGGCAGAATGAGCAGTTCTTC. It is translated as CASSLNLAGGQNEQFF.

In its sample, this clone was seen a few times. The chain has TRBV7-2 and TRBJ2-1; D uncertain. The germline CDR1 and CDR2 sequences are SGHTA and FQGNSA. The CDR3 length is 12 residues. V was pared by 1 base and J by 10 bases, with 8 bases between. The CDR3 is CASSLDGGEQFF. CDR3 bases: TGTGCCAGCAGCTTAGATGGTGGCGAGCAGTTCTTC.

The chain is built from TRBV28 and TRBJ1-1; 9 bases line up with TRBD1. With V trimmed by 4 bases and J by 2 bases, 11 bases remained unmatched. Germline-derived CDR1 and CDR2 are MDHEN and SYDVKM. The CDR3 runs 17 residues. In DNA form, the CDR3 reads TGTGCCAGCAGTTCCCCCGGGACAGGGATCGGAAACACTGAAGCTTTCTTT. Translating it yields CASSSPGTGIGNTEAFF.

The V and J genes are TRBV28 and TRBJ2-4, with 11 bases fitting TRBD2. The CDR3 loop spans 15 amino acids. J was trimmed by 8 bases and V by 5 bases; bases with no gene match: 8. Germline values: CDR1 MDHEN, CDR2 SYDVKM. CDR3 nucleotides: TGTGCCAGCAGTCACCTGACTAGCGGGATCGACATTCAGTACTTC. Protein sequence: CASSHLTSGIDIQYF. Based on the CDR3 plus reference TRBV28 and TRBJ2-4, the full variable domain is DVKVTQSSRYLVKRTGEKVFLECVQDMDHENMFWYRQDPGLGLRLIYFSYDVKMKEKGDIPEGYSVSREKKERFSLILESASTNQTSMYLCASSHLTSGIDIQYFGAGTRLSVL.

The chain recombines TRBV25-1 with TRBJ2-3, with 14 bases lining up with TRBD2. The V segment lost 4 bases and the J segment 6 bases; nucleotides outside the gene matches: 3. The CDR3 consists of 15 residues. Germline assignment: CDR1 MGHDK and CDR2 SYGVNS. CDR3 in DNA: TGTGCCAGCAGTGTCGGGACTAGCGGGAGTGATACGCAGTATTTT. It is translated as CASSVGTSGSDTQYF.

In this sample, this clone turned up a few times. The CDR3: CASSYLRGREQYF. The DNA of the CDR3 is TGTGCCAGCAGTTACCTCAGGGGGCGCGAGCAGTACTTC. The chain combines TRBV27 with TRBJ2-7, with 8 bases matching TRBD1. The germline CDR1 and CDR2 sequences are MNHEY and SMNVEV (reference sequence). Germline trimming cut 4 bases from V and 6 bases from J; bases unmatched to any gene: 5. CDR3 length equals 13 residues.

The genes are TRBV4-3 and TRBJ1-2, with D hard to call. Germline V lookup: CDR1 LGHNA, CDR2 YSLEER. V was trimmed by 0 bases and J by 3 bases, leaving 11 bases between them. The CDR3 is 15 residues long. CDR3 region: CASSQDNRVYYGYTF. DNA for the CDR3: TGCGCCAGCAGCCAAGATAACCGCGTCTACTATGGCTACACCTTC.

CDR3 coding DNA: TGTGCCAGCAGCTTGTGGGCGGGAAGCTCTGGAAACACCATATATTTT. Translation gives CASSLWAGSSGNTIYF. This rearrangement joins TRBV5-6 to TRBJ1-3, with D uncertain. Trimming stripped 1 base from V and 0 bases from J, with 11 bases between. CDR3 length: 16 residues. Germline V gives CDR1 SGHDT, CDR2 YYEEEE.

This chain uses TRBV5-4 with TRBJ2-3; no definite D call. CDR3 length equals 14 residues. V lost 0 bases and J 2 bases, leaving 7 bases between the germline ends. Germline CDR1 SGHNT, CDR2 YYREEE (reference sequence). The CDR3 is CASSLAGSTDTQYF. CDR3 DNA: TGTGCCAGCAGCTTGGCCGGTTCCACAGATACGCAGTATTTT.

This chain links TRBV9 with TRBJ2-1; 9 nucleotides align to TRBD1. Germline CDR1 SGDLS, CDR2 YYNGEE. The CDR3 covers 15 residues. V gave up 1 base and J gave up 8 bases; unmatched junction bases: 7. The CDR3 nucleotides read TGTGCCAGCAGCGTAAGGGACAGGGATTGGGATGAGCAGTTCTTC. Protein product: CASSVRDRDWDEQFF.

V and J are TRBV7-2 and TRBJ2-3; D call uncertain. This CDR3 is built from 16 residues. Germline CDR1 is SGHTA and CDR2 is FQGNSA. Trimming stripped 2 bases from V and 4 bases from J, with 16 bases between. CDR3 sequence reads: CASSLLAGLAADTQYF. CDR3 nucleotide sequence: TGTGCCAGCAGCTTATTGGCTGGGCTTGCCGCAGATACGCAGTATTTT.

J is TRBJ2-3 and V is TRBV7-3; possibly TRBD2 for D (6 bases). V lost 3 bases to trimming and J lost 6 bases, with 13 bases between them. The CDR3 covers 14 residues. Looked up from germline, CDR1 is SGHTA and CDR2 is FQGTGA. For the CDR3, the DNA is TGTGCCAGCAGCTTGGGGTCTAGCGTTGATACGCAGTATTTT. Its translation is CASSLGSSVDTQYF.

The rearrangement uses TRBV11-2 and TRBJ2-3, with 7 nucleotides matching TRBD1. CDR1 SGHAT and CDR2 FQNNGV come from the germline V gene. This CDR3 has 14 residues. The trim removed 2 bases at V and 4 bases at J, leaving 3 bases unmatched. The CDR3 DNA reads as TGTGCCAGCAGCTTACAAGGACAGGCAGATACGCAGTATTTT. Translating it yields CASSLQGQADTQYF.

The chain links TRBV12-3 or TRBV12-4 to TRBJ2-5; maybe TRBD2 (7 bases). V lost 6 bases and J 5 bases, leaving 13 bases between the germline ends. CDR3 length equals 13 residues. CDR3 DNA sequence: TGTGCCAGCAGCCCTAGGGGGGGTGAGACCCAGTACTTC. Amino acids: CASSPRGGETQYF.

This chain joins TRBV10-3 and TRBJ1-2, with a possible D match to TRBD1 (5 bases). V was trimmed by 3 bases and J by 8 bases, leaving 22 bases between them. Looked up from germline, CDR1 is ENHRY and CDR2 is SYGVKD. This CDR3 spans 16 amino acids. The CDR3 protein is CAISDRVLREGGGYTF. The DNA of the CDR3 is TGTGCCATCAGTGACAGGGTTCTAAGGGAGGGTGGAGGCTACACCTTC.

This clone has a single count. The chain uses TRBV7-2 and TRBJ2-6; no definite D call. The CDR3 loop spans 16 amino acids. Germline assignment: CDR1 SGHTA and CDR2 FQGNSA. Trimming removed 1 base from V and 0 bases from J, with 7 bases in between. The CDR3 region has the DNA TGTGCCAGCAGCTTAGACTTCCGCTCTGGGGCCAACGTCCTGACTTTC. Residues: CASSLDFRSGANVLTF.